This paragraph covers one TCR beta chain sequence. In its sample, this clonotype was seen many times. Its recognized antigen is unknown. No base quality information exists; no much larger clone differs at one position. This entry is derived from a study of prognosis after radiotherapy for stage I lung cancer (dated by TCRdb to about 2021). For the study in its entirety: Around 19 stage I NSCLC patients were enrolled in Nanjing, China, between 2018 and January 2019. Roughly 5 patients had oligometastatic NSCLC after surgical resection of the primary tumor, and roughly 13 had newly diagnosed primary stage I lung tumors. Every patient was regarded as medically inoperable, because of comorbidities in about a dozen cases and refusal of surgery in roughly 7 cases. The cohort included about twelve men and about six women, with a median age of approximately 73 years and a range of about 50 to 90 years. Squamous cell carcinoma histology was identified in more than five patients, and adenocarcinoma histology was identified in about a dozen patients. SBRT was delivered in 3 to 5 fractions with a biologically effective dose of at least 100 Gy, and image-guided IMRT or VMAT was used for delivery. Concurrent therapy was not administered to any patient alongside SBRT. Distant metastases were developed by four of the 19 patients after SBRT, at a median of roughly 7 months, whereas no significant progression was observed in the other 15 patients. The study profiled peripheral blood TCR beta repertoires from stage I NSCLC patients before and after stereotactic body radiotherapy and related them to distant failure. The study sequenced some 38 blood samples from roughly 20 patients, one before and one after SBRT per patient. The paper as a whole reports these results and caveats: Post-SBRT Shannon entropy and its change from baseline were lower in patients who developed distant metastases; baseline Shannon entropy was not associated with metastases. Whether the expanded TCR clones were tumor-specific was not determined. All reported P values were unadjusted for multiple comparisons. TRBV and TRBJ usage frequencies reportedly varied with metastasis status, involving two V genes at baseline and roughly 9 V and two J genes after SBRT. The study was limited by its small cohort and short follow-up, and the findings require independent validation. Unique TCR clone counts fell after SBRT (median about 10,000 before versus more than 6,500 after; Wilcoxon paired P=0.011).

Deletion took 2 bases off V and 2 bases off J, with a span of 12 bases between the germline ends. The CDR3, cysteine through phenylalanine, is 15 amino acids long. The read is trimmed to its CDR3 DNA, 45 bases read in frame from base 1. CDR1 SGHDN and CDR2 FVKESK were looked up in the germline V gene. All patients had node-negative disease on CT and PET/CT, and none had a history of other malignancies or prior chemotherapy or radiotherapy. About 6.2 milliliters of peripheral venous blood were drawn into EDTA tubes at each of two time points. PBMCs were isolated by Ficoll-Paque Plus density-gradient centrifugation. Samples were stored at -80°C immediately after collection until analysis. Two rounds of multiplex PCR were performed to amplify the TCR beta CDR3 region from genomic DNA. The first PCR round used primers specific to each TRBV and TRBJ gene, and the primer sequences were filed in Chinese patent CN105087789A. Universal primers were used in the second PCR round. The Roche High Pure PCR Template Preparation Kit was used to extract genomic DNA from frozen PBMCs. Paired-end sequencing with 151 bp reads was performed on the libraries using an Illumina HiSeq 3000. The authors' pipeline ran thus. CutAdapt was used to discard raw reads that did not contain the multiplex PCR primer sequences. PEAR was used to merge high-quality paired reads into contigs. MiXCR assigned TRB V, D and J gene segments to each contig by aligning to reference sequences. CDR3 sequences were clustered by base quality and sequence similarity to remove sequencing errors. Shannon entropy normalized by the natural log of productive TCR sequence number was used as the measure of diversity. To get clonality, Shannon entropy was divided by the natural log of the number of unique clonotypes, and that result was subtracted from one. The Youden index of ROC curves was used to select progression-free survival cut-offs for repertoire metrics, and analyses were performed in R 3.5.3. TCRdb's own reprocessing of the public reads used fastp at Q25 and MiXCR and kept productive beta chains. Under each unique CDR3 protein, matching rows form one entry showing the most common genes and DNA. TCRdb's processing, not the authors', yielded these V and J calls. This sample is represented by 20,000 or so distinct CDR3 sequences; about 26% of them were singletons. The top ten clonotypes cover about 20% of the sample.

The V and J segments used are TRBV14 and TRBJ2-5, with the D gene uncertain. The origin of this receptor is a donor over 45 with non-small cell lung cancer. The source material was PBMCs, sampled before or after stereotactic body radiation therapy (not recorded which). The CDR3 here reads CASSQTGQEQETQYF. The base sequence is TGTGCCAGCAGCCAAACCGGGCAGGAGCAAGAGACCCAGTACTTC.